Presented here are 21 T cell receptor beta chains from one specimen sequenced in a study of CD8+CD57+ T cells in acquired aplastic anemia. The template for TCR beta VDJ and CDR3 sequence profiling was genomic DNA. TCRdb reanalysed the reads using MiXCR and keeps one entry per CDR3 protein. The sample holds 200,000 to 300,000 distinct CDR3 sequences; more than 40% are singletons and the top ten take over 7.5%. In patients chosen for sequencing, flow cytometry had shown CD8+CD57+ cell expansion. The sample comprised sorted CD4+, CD8+, or CD8+CD57+ T cells (not recorded which) from PBMCs. Receptor source: a human donor with aplastic anemia.

Note on this clonotype: Being one base from a much bigger clone, this may be a read error. This rearrangement joins TRBV16 to TRBJ1-1, with D unresolved. The CDR3 is made up of 15 amino acids. Trimming shortened V by 0 bases and J by 3 bases, and 11 bases separated the two germline ends. Germline values: CDR1 KGHSY, CDR2 FQNENV. This CDR3 is CASSQSPGMYTEAFF. In DNA, the CDR3 is TGTGCCAGCAGCCAATCACCGGGAATGTACACTGAAGCTTTCTTT.

This clonotype showed up many times. The rearrangement uses TRBV30 and TRBJ2-3; no firm D call. CDR1 is GTSNPN, CDR2 SVGIG, per germline (reference sequence). V lost 4 bases to trimming and J lost 5 bases, with 7 bases between them. The CDR3 has 11 residues. In DNA form, the CDR3 reads TGTGCCTGGACTAGTCTAGATACGCAGTATTTT. This encodes CAWTSLDTQYF. Based on the CDR3 plus reference TRBV30 and TRBJ2-3, the full variable domain is SQTIHQWPATLVQPVGSPLSLECTVEGTSNPNLYWYRQAAGRGLQLLFYSVGIGQISSEVPQNLSASRPQDRQFILSSKKLLLSDSGFYLCAWTSLDTQYFGPGTRLTVL.

The chain joins TRBV19 to TRBJ2-5; TRBD2 matches 9 bases. Germline V gene sequence: CDR1 LNHDA, CDR2 SQIVND (reference sequence). The CDR3 extends over 13 amino acids. Trimming took 7 bases from V and 4 from J; bases not matched to a gene: 4. In DNA, the CDR3 is TGTGCCAGTAACGAACTAGCGGGAGAGACCCAGTACTTC. This sequence encodes CASNELAGETQYF. Full variable domain (remainder filled in from reference TRBV19 and TRBJ2-5): DGGITQSPKYLFRKEGQNVTLSCEQNLNHDAMYWYRQDPGQGLRLIYYSQIVNDFQKGDIAEGYSVSREKKESFPLTVTSAQKNPTAFYLCASNELAGETQYFGPGTRLLVL.

The CDR3 nucleotides are TGTGCGACTCTTCGAGGGACAGGGCACTATGGCTACACCTTC. It specifies CATLRGTGHYGYTF. The chain recombines TRBV19 with TRBJ1-2; TRBD1 agrees at 9 bases. The CDR3 runs 14 residues. Germline CDR1 is LNHDA and CDR2 is SQIVND (reference sequence).

In its sample, this clonotype was seen a few times. The chain recombines TRBV13 with TRBJ1-1; TRBD1 matches at 8 bases. The CDR3 length is 15 residues. The J segment lost 5 bases and the V segment lost 4 bases, leaving 9 bases of the junction unmatched. The germline V gene has CDR1 PRHDT and CDR2 FYEKMQ (reference sequence). CDR3 sequence reads: CASSSTGELVTEAFF. The CDR3 DNA is TGTGCCAGCAGCTCGACAGGGGAGTTGGTTACTGAAGCTTTCTTT.

This clonotype was counted at least ten times. The chain has TRBV10-1 and TRBJ1-5; 9 nucleotides line up with TRBD1. The V and J ends lost 11 bases and 1 base, in that order; junction bases with no gene match: 3. In germline, CDR1 is WNHNN, CDR2 SYGVQD (reference sequence). There are 13 residues in the CDR3. The CDR3 here is CAADRGSNQPQHF. In nucleotides, the CDR3 is TGCGCCGCCGACAGGGGGAGCAATCAGCCCCAGCATTTT.

This chain uses TRBV7-3 with TRBJ1-4, with D possibly matching TRBD1 (5 bases). The germline gives CDR1 SGHTA, CDR2 FQGTGA. The CDR3 has 13 residues. Trimming removed 4 bases from V and 7 bases from J, with 10 bases in between. The CDR3 region is CASSWGTAEKLFF. The DNA of the CDR3 is TGTGCCAGCAGCTGGGGGACCGCTGAAAAACTGTTTTTT.

Comment on this clonotype: At one end, the junction sequence differs from germline, possibly due to a read error. The V call is TRBV10-3, the J call TRBJ2-7; a possible D gene is TRBD2 (5 bases). This CDR3 has 13 residues. The germline V gene has CDR1 ENHRY and CDR2 SYGVKD. The chain's CDR3 is CAISRLSSYERYF. In nucleotides, the CDR3 is TGTGCTATCAGTAGACTAAGCTCCTACGAGCGGTACTTC.

This clonotype was seen more than once but under ten times. The genes are TRBV28 and TRBJ1-3; 9 bases match TRBD1. Trimming at V came to 6 bases and at J to 4 bases, leaving 4 bases not matched to a gene. This CDR3 has 14 residues. Germline lookup yields CDR1 MDHEN and CDR2 SYDVKM. The CDR3 DNA follows: TGTGCCAGCAGCTATACAGGGGGCGGAAACACCATATATTTT. Translated, it gives CASSYTGGGNTIYF.

This clonotype was counted ten times or more. This chain connects TRBV20-1 to TRBJ2-1, with TRBD1 matching over 10 bases. Germline V CDR1 and CDR2: DFQATT, SNEGSKA (reference sequence). V trimming: 6 bases; J trimming: 7 bases; junction bases outside the gene matches: 15. The CDR3 has 16 amino acids. The CDR3 bases are TGCAGTGCGACCCTACTCGGGACAGGGGTTCGAAATGAGCAGTTCTTC. Protein product: CSATLLGTGVRNEQFF.

There are many counts of this clonotype. V gene TRBV7-9 combines with J gene TRBJ1-4; TRBD1 matches at 7 bases. Per the germline V gene, CDR1 is SEHNR and CDR2 is FQNEAQ (reference sequence). This CDR3 region has 14 residues. The ends lost 1 base at V and 8 bases at J; junction bases unmatched: 4. CDR3 DNA: TGTGCCAGCAGCTTAGTGACAGGGCAAGAAAAACTGTTTTTT. It is translated as CASSLVTGQEKLFF. The full variable domain, rest sourced from reference TRBV7-9 and TRBJ1-4, is DTGVSQNPRHKITKRGQNVTFRCDPISEHNRLYWYRQTLGQGPEFLTYFQNEAQLEKSRLLSDRFSAERPKGSFSTLEIQRTEQGDSAMYLCASSLVTGQEKLFFGSGTQLSVL.

In regard to this clonotype: One base away lies a much larger clone, so this may be a sequencing read error. The gene calls are TRBV24-1 and TRBJ2-4; D remains ambiguous. In germline, CDR1 is KGHDR, CDR2 SFDVKD. This CDR3 has 12 residues. V was trimmed by 3 bases and J by 9 bases, leaving 8 bases between them. The CDR3 DNA reads as TGTGCCACCAGTGATAGTTCGGGCATTCAGTACTTC. As protein: CATSDSSGIQYF.

This chain links TRBV19 with TRBJ1-1; D possibly corresponds to TRBD1 (5 bases). Per the germline V gene, CDR1 is LNHDA and CDR2 is SQIVND (reference sequence). Deletions cut 4 bases from V and 2 bases from J, with 14 bases between. The CDR3 covers 15 residues. The CDR3 DNA reads as TGTGCCAGTAGTACCCGAGGGACGCCAAACACTGAAGCTTTCTTT. Its protein is CASSTRGTPNTEAFF.

For the CDR3, the DNA is TGTGCCAGCAGCGTTCCCGGGACGCGGTCACCCCTCCACTTT. Translation: CASSVPGTRSPLHF. J is TRBJ1-6 and V is TRBV7-9; a possible D gene is TRBD1 (5 bases). CDR3 length equals 14 residues. V was clipped by 5 bases and J by 10 bases, with 15 bases between them. The germline gives CDR1 SEHNR, CDR2 FQNEAQ (reference sequence).

This clonotype was picked up many times. The CDR3 DNA sequence: TGTGCCACCAGCAGAGTTAACGGCGGGGTGTCCCGCCCAACCTACAATGAGCAGTTCTTC. It translates to CATSRVNGGVSRPTYNEQFF. The chain carries TRBV15 and TRBJ2-1, with D perhaps TRBD2 (6 bases). The CDR3 has 20 amino acids. Trimming shortened V by 1 base and J by 2 bases, and 24 bases separated the two germline ends. Germline assignment: CDR1 LNHNV and CDR2 YYDKDF (reference sequence).

V and J are TRBV6-2 or TRBV6-3 and TRBJ1-2; D perhaps matches TRBD1 (5 bases). Germline V lookup: CDR1 MNHEY, CDR2 SVGEGT. This CDR3 comprises 13 residues. V shed 6 bases and J shed 2 bases, with 10 bases lying between them. CDR3 coding DNA: TGTGCCAGCAGAAAGAGGGGAAACTATGGCTACACCTTC. The encoded protein is CASRKRGNYGYTF.

The chain uses TRBV6-5 and TRBJ1-2; TRBD1 matches 7 bases. Germline-derived CDR1 and CDR2 are MNHEY and SVGAGI. The CDR3 is made up of 16 amino acids. Germline trimming cut 6 bases from V and 8 bases from J; bases unmatched to any gene: 18. This chain's CDR3 is CASSQQSTGRMKGYTF. CDR3 nucleotides: TGTGCCAGCAGCCAGCAGTCGACAGGGAGAATGAAAGGCTACACCTTC.

The rearrangement uses TRBV27 and TRBJ2-7; the D gene is possibly TRBD2 (5 bases). Germline V gene data show CDR1 as MNHEY and CDR2 as SMNVEV (reference sequence). Between the trimmed V and J ends, which lost 6 bases and 7 bases, there was a span of 22 bases. CDR3 length equals 15 residues. This CDR3 is CASSSRGETLREQYF. Written as DNA, the CDR3 is TGTGCCAGCAGCTCCCGGGGAGAGACGCTACGGGAGCAGTACTTC.

This clonotype has a count of ten or more. The chain carries TRBV6-4 and TRBJ1-6, with a weak D call TRBD1 (5 bases). The CDR3 spans 14 residues. The germline V and J ends were trimmed by 6 bases and 7 bases, with 13 bases remaining between them. CDR1 and CDR2 (germline): MRHNA, SNTAGT. Here the CDR3 reads CASSERQRNSPLHF. The CDR3 coding sequence is TGTGCCAGCAGCGAACGACAGCGGAATTCACCCCTCCACTTT.

This clonotype showed up many times. The rearrangement joins TRBV7-8 to TRBJ1-5; the D is unclear. Germline loops: CDR1 SGHVS, CDR2 FQNEAQ. Trimming stripped 0 bases from V and 0 bases from J, with 6 bases between. The CDR3 sequence is 15 residues long. The CDR3 DNA sequence: TGTGCCAGCAGCTTAGCGGTCAGTAGCAATCAGCCCCAGCATTTT. It translates to CASSLAVSSNQPQHF.

This chain connects TRBV2 to TRBJ1-3; D is unclear. The V gene's germline CDR1 is SNHLY and CDR2 FYNNEI. CDR3 length: 15 residues. The V end lost 7 bases, the J end lost 0 bases, and 13 bases lay between the germline ends. CDR3 in amino acids: CASTLTDSSGNTIYF. The CDR3 bases are TGTGCCAGCACTTTGACCGATAGCTCTGGAAACACCATATATTTT. The full variable domain, completed using reference TRBV2 and TRBJ1-3, is EPEVTQTPSHQVTQMGQEVILRCVPISNHLYFYWYRQILGQKVEFLVSFYNNEISEKSEIFDDQFSVERPDGSNFTLKIRSTKLEDSAMYFCASTLTDSSGNTIYFGEGSWLTVV.